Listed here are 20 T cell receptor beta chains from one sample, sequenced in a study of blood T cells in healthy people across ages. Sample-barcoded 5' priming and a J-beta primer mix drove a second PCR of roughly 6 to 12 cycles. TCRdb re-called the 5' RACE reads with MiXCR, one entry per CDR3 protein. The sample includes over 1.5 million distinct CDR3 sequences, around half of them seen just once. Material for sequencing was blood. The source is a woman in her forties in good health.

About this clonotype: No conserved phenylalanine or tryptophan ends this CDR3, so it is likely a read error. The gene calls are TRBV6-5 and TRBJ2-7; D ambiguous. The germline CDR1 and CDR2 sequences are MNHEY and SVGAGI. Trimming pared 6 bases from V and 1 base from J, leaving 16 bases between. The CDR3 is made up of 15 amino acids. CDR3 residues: CASRLRPVQSYEQYL. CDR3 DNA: TGTGCCAGCAGATTACGTCCTGTCCAGTCCTACGAGCAGTACTTA.

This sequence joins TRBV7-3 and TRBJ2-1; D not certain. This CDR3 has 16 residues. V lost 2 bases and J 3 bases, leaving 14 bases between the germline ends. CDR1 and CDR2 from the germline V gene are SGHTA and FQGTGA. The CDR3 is CASSLGRSIYYNEQFF. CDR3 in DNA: TGTGCCAGCAGCTTAGGACGGTCGATATACTACAATGAGCAGTTCTTC.

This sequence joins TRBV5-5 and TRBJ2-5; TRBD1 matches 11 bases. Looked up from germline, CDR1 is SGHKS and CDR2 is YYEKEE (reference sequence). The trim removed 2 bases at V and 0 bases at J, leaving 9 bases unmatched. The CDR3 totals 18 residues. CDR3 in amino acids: CASSLTGTGGLNQETQYF. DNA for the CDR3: TGTGCCAGCAGCTTAACCGGGACAGGGGGATTGAACCAAGAGACCCAGTACTTC.

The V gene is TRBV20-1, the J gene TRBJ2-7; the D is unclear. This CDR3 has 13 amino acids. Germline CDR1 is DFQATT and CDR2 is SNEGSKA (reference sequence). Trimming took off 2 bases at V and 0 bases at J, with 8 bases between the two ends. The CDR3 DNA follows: TGCAGTGCTAGATTGCTGAGCTCCTACGAGCAGTACTTC. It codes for CSARLLSSYEQYF.

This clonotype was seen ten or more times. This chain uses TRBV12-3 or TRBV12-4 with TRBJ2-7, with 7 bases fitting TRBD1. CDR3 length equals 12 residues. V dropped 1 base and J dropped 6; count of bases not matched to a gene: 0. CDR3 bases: TGTGCCAGCAGTTTAGGACAGGGCGAGCAGTACTTC. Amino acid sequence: CASSLGQGEQYF.

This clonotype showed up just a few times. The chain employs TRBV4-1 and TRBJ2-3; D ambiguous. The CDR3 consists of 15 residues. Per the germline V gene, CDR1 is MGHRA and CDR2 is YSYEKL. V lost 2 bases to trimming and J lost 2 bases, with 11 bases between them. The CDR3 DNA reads TGCGCCAGCAGCCAAAGGTTCCGGTCCACAGATACGCAGTATTTT. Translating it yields CASSQRFRSTDTQYF.

In nucleotides, the CDR3 is TGTGCCAGCAGCGTCTTCCGGGACGCTAGCACAGATACGCAGTATTTT. Residues: CASSVFRDASTDTQYF. V usage is TRBV9 and J usage is TRBJ2-3; D may correspond to TRBD1 or TRBD2 (5 bases each). Germline CDR1 and CDR2: SGDLS and YYNGEE. The V gene lost 2 bases and the J gene lost 0 bases, with 13 bases spanning the gap. The CDR3 totals 16 residues.

The CDR3 region has the DNA TGTGCCAGCAGTTCCCTGGGACAGGGTAAAAACATTCAGTACTTC. Its translation: CASSSLGQGKNIQYF. The chain couples TRBV28 to TRBJ2-4; 9 positions agree with TRBD1. The CDR3 covers 15 residues. J lost 4 bases, V lost 4 bases, and 5 bases had no gene match. Per germline, CDR1 MDHEN and CDR2 SYDVKM.

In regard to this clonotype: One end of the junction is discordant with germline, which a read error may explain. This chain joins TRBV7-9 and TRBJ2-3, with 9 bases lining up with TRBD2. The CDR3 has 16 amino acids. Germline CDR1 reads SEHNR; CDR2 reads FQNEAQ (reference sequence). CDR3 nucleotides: TGTGTCAGCAGCGACCCGGGACTAGCAGACACAGATACGCAGTATTTT. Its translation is CVSSDPGLADTDTQYF. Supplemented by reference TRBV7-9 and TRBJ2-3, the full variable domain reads DTGVSQNPRHKITKRGQNVTFRCDPISEHNRLYWYRQTLGQGPEFLTYFQNEAQLEKSRLLSDRFSAERPKGSFSTLEIQRTEQGDSAMYLCVSSDPGLADTDTQYFGPGTRLTVL.

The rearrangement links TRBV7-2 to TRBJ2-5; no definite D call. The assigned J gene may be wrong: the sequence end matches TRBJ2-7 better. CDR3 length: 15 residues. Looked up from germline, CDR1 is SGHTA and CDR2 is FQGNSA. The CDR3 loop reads CASSLVLGWIDEQYF. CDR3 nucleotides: TGTGCCAGCAGCTTAGTACTTGGGTGGATTGACGAGCAGTACTTC.

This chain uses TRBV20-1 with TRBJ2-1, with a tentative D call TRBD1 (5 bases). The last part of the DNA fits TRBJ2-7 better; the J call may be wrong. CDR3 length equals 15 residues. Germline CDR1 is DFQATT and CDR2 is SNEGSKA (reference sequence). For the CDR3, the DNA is TGCAGTGCTAGAGAAGGGGTAGCCCCCTACAATGAGCAGTACTTC. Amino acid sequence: CSAREGVAPYNEQYF.

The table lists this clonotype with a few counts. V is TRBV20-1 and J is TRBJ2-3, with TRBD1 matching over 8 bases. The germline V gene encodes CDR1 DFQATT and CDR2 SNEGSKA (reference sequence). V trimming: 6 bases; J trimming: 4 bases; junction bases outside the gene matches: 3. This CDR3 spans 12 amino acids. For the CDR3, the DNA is TGCAGTGCCGACAGGGGCCCAGATACGCAGTATTTT. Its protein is CSADRGPDTQYF.

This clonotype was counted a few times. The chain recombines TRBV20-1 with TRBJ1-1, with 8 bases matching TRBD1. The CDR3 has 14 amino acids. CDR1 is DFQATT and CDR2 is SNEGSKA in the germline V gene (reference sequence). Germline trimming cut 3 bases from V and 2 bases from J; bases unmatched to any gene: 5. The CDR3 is CSASETGVNTEAFF. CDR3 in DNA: TGCAGTGCTAGTGAGACAGGGGTAAACACTGAAGCTTTCTTT.

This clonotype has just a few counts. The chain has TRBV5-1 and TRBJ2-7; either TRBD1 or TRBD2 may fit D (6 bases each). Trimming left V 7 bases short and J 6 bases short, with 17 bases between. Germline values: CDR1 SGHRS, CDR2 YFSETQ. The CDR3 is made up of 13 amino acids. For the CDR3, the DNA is TGCGCCAGCCGGGGGATACAGGGAGGCGAGCAGTACTTC. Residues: CASRGIQGGEQYF.

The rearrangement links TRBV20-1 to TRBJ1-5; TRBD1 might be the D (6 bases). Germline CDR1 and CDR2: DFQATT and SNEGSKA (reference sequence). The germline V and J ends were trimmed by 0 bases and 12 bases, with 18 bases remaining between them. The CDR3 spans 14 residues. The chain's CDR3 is CSARDRGAPSLQHF. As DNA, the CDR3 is TGCAGTGCTAGAGATCGGGGGGCTCCCTCTCTCCAGCATTTT.

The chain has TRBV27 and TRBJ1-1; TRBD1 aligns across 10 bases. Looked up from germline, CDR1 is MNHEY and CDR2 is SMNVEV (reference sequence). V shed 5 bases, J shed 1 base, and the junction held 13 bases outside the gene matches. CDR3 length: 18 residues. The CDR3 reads CASSPRTGTGASNTEAFF. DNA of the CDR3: TGTGCCAGCAGTCCGCGAACCGGGACAGGGGCGTCGAACACTGAAGCTTTCTTT.

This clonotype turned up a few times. CDR3 in amino acids: CASSSETGRLEFEYF. For the CDR3, the DNA is TGTGCCAGCAGCTCCGAGACAGGGCGCCTTGAATTCGAGTACTTC. This chain uses TRBV5-4 with TRBJ2-5; 7 positions agree with TRBD1. Unmatched junction bases numbered 17, after V lost 3 bases and J lost 12 bases. The germline CDR1 and CDR2 sequences are SGHNT and YYREEE (reference sequence). The CDR3 has 15 amino acids.

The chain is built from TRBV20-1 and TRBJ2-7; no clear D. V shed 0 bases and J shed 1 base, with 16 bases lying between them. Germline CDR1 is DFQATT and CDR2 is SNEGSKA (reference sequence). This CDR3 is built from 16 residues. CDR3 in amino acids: CSARDLPTKFSYEQYF. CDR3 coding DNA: TGCAGTGCTAGAGATCTCCCAACCAAATTTTCCTACGAGCAGTACTTC.

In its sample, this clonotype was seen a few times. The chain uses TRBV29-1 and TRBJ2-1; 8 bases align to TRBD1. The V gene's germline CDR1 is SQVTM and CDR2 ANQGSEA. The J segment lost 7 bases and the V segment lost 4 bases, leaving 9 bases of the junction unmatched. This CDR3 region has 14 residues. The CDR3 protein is CSVAVQGASNEQFF. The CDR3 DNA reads TGCAGCGTTGCTGTGCAGGGGGCGTCTAATGAGCAGTTCTTC.

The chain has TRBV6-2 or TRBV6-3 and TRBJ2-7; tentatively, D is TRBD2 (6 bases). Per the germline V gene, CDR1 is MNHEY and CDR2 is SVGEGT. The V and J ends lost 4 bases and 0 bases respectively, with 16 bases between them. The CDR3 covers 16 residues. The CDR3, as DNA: TGTGCCAGCAGTTTGGAGGACTACCTCAGCTCCTACGAGCAGTACTTC. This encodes CASSLEDYLSSYEQYF.